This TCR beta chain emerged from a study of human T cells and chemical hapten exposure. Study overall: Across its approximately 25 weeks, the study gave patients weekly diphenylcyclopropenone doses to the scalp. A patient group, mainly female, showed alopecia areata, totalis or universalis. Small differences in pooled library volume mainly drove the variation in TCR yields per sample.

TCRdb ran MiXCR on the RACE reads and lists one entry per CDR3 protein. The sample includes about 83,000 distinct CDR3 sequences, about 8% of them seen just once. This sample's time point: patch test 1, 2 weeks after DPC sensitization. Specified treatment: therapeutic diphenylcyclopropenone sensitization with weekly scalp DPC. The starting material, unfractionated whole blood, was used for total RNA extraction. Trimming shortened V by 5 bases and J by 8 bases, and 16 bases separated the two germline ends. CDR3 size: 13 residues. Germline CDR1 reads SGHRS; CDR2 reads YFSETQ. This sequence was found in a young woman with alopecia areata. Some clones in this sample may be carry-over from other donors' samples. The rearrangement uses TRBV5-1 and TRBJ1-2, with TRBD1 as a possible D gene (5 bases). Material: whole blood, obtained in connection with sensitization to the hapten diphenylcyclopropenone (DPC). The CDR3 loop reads CASRQGSFGGYTF. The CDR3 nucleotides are TGCGCCAGCAGGCAGGGTAGTTTCGGCGGCTACACCTTC.